This TCR beta chain was identified during a study of regulatory T cells in long-lasting Graves disease. Regarding the study as a whole: For persistent Graves' patients, TCR diversity was lower than for newly diagnosed ones. Public clonotype sharing was higher in persistent than newly diagnosed patients.

CDR3 regions were amplified by Arm-PCR using iRepertoire HTBI primers to build TCR beta libraries. One entry per CDR3 protein results from TCRdb running MiXCR on the multiplex PCR reads. In the table there are 400,000 to 650,000 distinct CDR3 sequences, about 16% of which are singletons. Regarding time point: newly diagnosed GD, antithyroid drugs for less than 3 months. Preparation of the TCR library used RNA extracted from PBMCs. Staff drew roughly 9 milliliters of peripheral blood into EDTA tubes. About this clonotype: Antigen specificity is unknown.

V lost 4 bases, J lost 4 bases, and 21 bases lay in between. Per the germline V gene, CDR1 is SGHRS and CDR2 is YFSETQ. The CDR3 has 16 residues. In addition, the sample was reused for a study of T cells in Graves' hyperthyroidism and ophthalmopathy. Per that paper: TCR CDR3 regions were first amplified by RT-PCR with HTBI primers.

The chain couples TRBV5-1 to TRBJ2-7, with D perhaps matching TRBD1 (5 bases). The receptor was isolated from a middle-aged woman with Graves disease. The sequencing here drew on peripheral blood mononuclear cells (PBMCs), taken at new diagnosis, from a patient treated with antithyroid drugs. In nucleotides, the CDR3 is TGCGCCAGCAGCCAAAGGGCGCAGGGCATCCAGTACGAGCAGTACTTC. This translates into CASSQRAQGIQYEQYF.